This T cell receptor (beta chain) is from a study of human T cells and chemical hapten exposure. Time point specified: healthy volunteer bleed at 2 weeks. Researchers extracted total RNA from unfractionated whole blood. CDR3 length: 12 residues. The germline CDR1 and CDR2 sequences are MNHNY and SVGAGI (reference sequence). Losses at the gene ends were 5 bases for V and 10 bases for J; bases not matched to a gene: 5. A single record per CDR3 protein comes from TCRdb applying MiXCR to the RACE reads. The table shows roughly 120,000 distinct CDR3 sequences, with more than 7.5% occurring only once. The chain is built from TRBV6-6 and TRBJ2-4; 7 bases fit TRBD1. The TCR sequence derives from a male donor in good health. Some clones in this sample may be carry-over from other donors' samples. The source material was whole blood. CDR3: CASSQGVRIQYF. The CDR3 nucleotides are TGTGCCAGCAGTCAGGGGGTTAGAATTCAGTACTTC.